This T cell receptor (beta chain) was observed in a study of T cell changes during pregnancy in multiple sclerosis. Here immunoSEQ multiplex PCR was the method, and the copy in TCRdb shows in-frame clones only, minus some. The table has approximately 88,000 clones, 85% to 95% seen once. This clone was found a few times. Germline trimming cut 0 bases from V and 2 bases from J; bases unmatched to any gene: 15. The germline V gene has CDR1 KGHSH and CDR2 LQKENI. This CDR3 is built from 21 residues. The starting material was peripheral blood, obtained in the third trimester of pregnancy. This chain joins TRBV18 and TRBJ2-1; 11 nucleotides line up with TRBD2. This clonotype was obtained from a female donor with multiple sclerosis, enrolled in a pregnancy study. The CDR3 nucleotides read TGTGCCAGCTCACCACCATCTTTACAACCGACTAGCGGGATCGCCTACAATGAGCAGTTCTTC. Its protein product is CASSPPSLQPTSGIAYNEQFF.